Listed below are T cell receptor beta chains from one sample, sequenced in a study of T cells in Graves' hyperthyroidism and ophthalmopathy. TCRdb redid the calling of the multiplex PCR reads with MiXCR, one entry per CDR3 protein. The data show roughly 350,000 distinct CDR3 sequences, around 15% seen once. What was sequenced was blood. All receptors come from a woman in her 30s with Graves' ophthalmopathy. CDR3s include the opening cysteine and the closing phenylalanine or tryptophan. Each record gives: clone size, J gene, V gene, CDR3 length, D gene, CDR3 DNA, CDR3 protein. The D gene is left open where the match is weak. The size field is filled for only some rows; it gives once, few, many or a size class.

NA TRBJ2-3 TRBV9 15 NA TGTGCCAGCAGCGTTAGGAGCGGATCTACAGATACGCAGTATTTT CASSVRSGSTDTQYF
many TRBJ2-1 TRBV6-2/TRBV6-3 15 TRBD2 TGTGCCAGCAGACCAGCGGGGGGCCCCTACAATGAGCAGTTCTTC CASRPAGGPYNEQFF
many TRBJ2-5 TRBV14 15 TRBD2 TGTGCCAGCAGCCATCTAGCGGGGGGTCGAGAGACCCAGTACTTC CASSHLAGGRETQYF
many TRBJ2-1 TRBV6-1 14 TRBD1 TGTGCCAGCAGTCTGGACAGGGGCTACAATGAGCAGTTCTTC CASSLDRGYNEQFF
NA TRBJ1-2 TRBV2 16 NA TGTGCCAGCCCGAGACCCAATCAGGGACGCAACTATGGCTACACCTTC CASPRPNQGRNYGYTF
NA TRBJ2-1 TRBV5-8 13 NA TGTGCCAGCAGCTTTGAGGAGTACAATGAGCAGTTCTTC CASSFEEYNEQFF
many TRBJ2-1 TRBV27 12 NA TGTGCCAGCAGTGCTACTCACAATGAGCAGTTCTTC CASSATHNEQFF
many TRBJ1-5 TRBV3-1 17 NA TGTGCCAGCAGCCCTTTTCCTTCAAAGGATGGCAATCAGCCCCAGCATTTT CASSPFPSKDGNQPQHF
many TRBJ2-7 TRBV18 14 TRBD1 TGTGCCAGCTCACCGGGACAGGGGGCGGGCGAGCAGTACTTC CASSPGQGAGEQYF
few TRBJ2-7 TRBV6-2/TRBV6-3 13 NA TGTGCCAGCAGTTTTTTACCACGCTACGAGCAGTACTTC CASSFLPRYEQYF
many TRBJ1-2 TRBV10-2 14 TRBD1 TGCGCCAGCAGTGGACAGGGGGCTAACTATGGCTACACCTTC CASSGQGANYGYTF
NA TRBJ2-7 TRBV12-5 11 NA TGTGCTAGTGGTTTGGTAAGCGAGCAGTACTTC CASGLVSEQYF
many TRBJ2-3 TRBV10-3 16 TRBD2 TGTGCCATCAGTGGTAAAGCGGGGAAGAGCACAGATACGCAGTATTTT CAISGKAGKSTDTQYF
NA TRBJ2-7 TRBV18 20 TRBD1 TGTGCCAGCTCACCTGGATGGGGACAGGGGGCGCCCGGGGCGGTCTACGGGCAGTACTTC CASSPGWGQGAPGAVYGQYF
NA TRBJ1-6 TRBV6-1 13 NA TGTGCCAGCAGTGAAACGACCTATCCACCCCTCCACTTT CASSETTYPPLHF
many TRBJ2-6 TRBV6-1 15 NA TGTGCCAGCAGAAACACAGGCTCTGGGGCCAACGTCCTGACTTTC CASRNTGSGANVLTF
NA TRBJ1-1 TRBV30 13 TRBD1 TGTGCCTGGGCCAGGGGGAGGAACACTGAAGCTTTCTTT CAWARGRNTEAFF